The 5 T cell receptor beta chains in this list originate from one sample, sequenced in a study of T cell repertoires in cytomegalovirus infection. Via MiXCR, TCRdb re-called the reads, giving one row per CDR3 protein. This table holds 110,000 to 150,000 distinct CDR3 sequences, about 31% found once. These receptors are not linked to any known antigen. Material: CD8+ T cells from cultured PBMCs, obtained from culture after CMV antigen stimulation. All receptors come from a human donor in good health (CMV status not recorded). Some clones in this sample may be carry-over from other donors' samples.

This clonotype was detected only a few times. The V call is TRBV7-9, the J call TRBJ2-7; 10 bases agree with TRBD1. The CDR3 spans 15 residues. Germline-derived CDR1 and CDR2 are SEHNR and FQNEAQ (reference sequence). V lost 5 bases and J lost 2; bases outside the gene matches: 6. CDR3 nucleotides: TGTGCCAGCAGCCTGGACAGGGGGTACACCTACGAGCAGTACTTC. This encodes CASSLDRGYTYEQYF.

This clonotype showed up just a few times. The J gene is TRBJ1-2, the V gene TRBV27, with 8 positions matching TRBD1. The CDR3 totals 14 residues. Germline trimming cut 8 bases from V and 4 bases from J; bases unmatched to any gene: 9. Germline V gene data show CDR1 as MNHEY and CDR2 as SMNVEV (reference sequence). The CDR3 reads CASAPTGAGYGYTF. DNA of the CDR3: TGTGCCAGCGCCCCGACAGGGGCTGGCTATGGCTACACCTTC.

This chain links TRBV27 with TRBJ2-7, with TRBD1 matching over 7 bases. CDR1 and CDR2 (germline): MNHEY, SMNVEV (reference sequence). V was pared by 8 bases and J by 6 bases, with 4 bases of the junction left unmatched. CDR3 length equals 11 residues. CDR3 in amino acids: CASATGIEQYF. CDR3 nucleotides: TGTGCCAGCGCGACAGGGATCGAGCAGTACTTC.

The rearrangement links TRBV6-5 to TRBJ2-5; 9 bases are a match to TRBD1. The germline CDR1 and CDR2 sequences are MNHEY and SVGAGI. J lost 2 bases, V lost 0 bases, and 10 bases had no gene match. This CDR3 spans 18 amino acids. CDR3 sequence (DNA): TGTGCCAGCAGTTACTCGATCGGGACAGGGTGGCAACAAGAGACCCAGTACTTC. Translated, it gives CASSYSIGTGWQQETQYF.

This clonotype was seen repeatedly, ten times or more. V and J are TRBV12-3 or TRBV12-4 and TRBJ1-1, with TRBD1 matching 9 bases. The CDR3 consists of 15 residues. V dropped 5 bases and J dropped 1; count of bases not matched to a gene: 5. The CDR3 region is CASSPLGQGNTEAFF. CDR3 DNA: TGTGCCAGCAGTCCTCTGGGACAGGGGAACACTGAAGCTTTCTTT.